The rows below give T cell receptor beta chains drawn from one sample of a study of shared clonotypes between healthy human individuals. Sequencing used immunoSEQ multiplex PCR; TCRdb keeps in-frame clones, though not all of them. The sample holds 2 million to 3 million clones, under 95% seen once. Sequenced input: naive CD4+ T cells from PBMCs. The receptors come from a man younger than 30 in good health. Some clones in this sample may be carry-over from other donors' samples. Each CDR3 is given with its conserved first and last residue. Fields, in order: D gene, V gene, CDR3 length, clone size, J gene, CDR3 DNA, CDR3 protein. A D gene is named only where the DNA matches it firmly. Rows may omit the clone size; those that give it use once, few, many or a size class.

TRBD1	TRBV28	16	NA	TRBJ2-5	TGTGCCAGCAGTTATGATTACAGGGGGCGGGAAGAGACCCAGTACTTC	CASSYDYRGREETQYF
TRBD2	TRBV7-3	13	NA	TRBJ2-5	TGTGCCAGCAGCCCAGGACTAGCGGGAATCCAGTACTTC	CASSPGLAGIQYF
TRBD1	TRBV30	13	NA	TRBJ2-7	TGTGCCTGGTCCGGGACAGCCGTCTCCGAGCAGTACTTC	CAWSGTAVSEQYF
NA	TRBV29-1	12	NA	TRBJ2-5	TGCAGCGTTGAAGATTTGGGAGAGACCCAGTACTTC	CSVEDLGETQYF
TRBD1	TRBV27	17	NA	TRBJ1-2	TGTGCCAGCAGTTCCTTCTCTCGGGACAGCTCCAGATATGGCTACACCTTC	CASSSFSRDSSRYGYTF
TRBD1	TRBV5-1	16	NA	TRBJ2-7	TGCGCCAGCAGCTTTAGCCGACAGGGGAGGTCCTACGAGCAGTACTTC	CASSFSRQGRSYEQYF
TRBD1	TRBV15	15	NA	TRBJ2-1	TGTGCCACCAGCAGAGATGGACAGGGGAGAAATGAGCAGTTCTTC	CATSRDGQGRNEQFF
TRBD2	TRBV28	15	once	TRBJ2-1	TGTGCCAGCAACGAAGCGGGAGGCAACTACAATGAGCAGTTCTTC	CASNEAGGNYNEQFF
TRBD2	TRBV10-3	17	NA	TRBJ2-7	TGTGCCATCAGGGGTGCCGGGAGGGGGACTGAGTCCGACGAGCAGTACTTC	CAIRGAGRGTESDEQYF
NA	TRBV19	16	NA	TRBJ1-2	TGTGCCAGTAGTATTTATCATTCGACAGGCATCTATGGCTACACCTTC	CASSIYHSTGIYGYTF
NA	TRBV7-2	13	NA	TRBJ1-1	TGTGCCAGCAGCTTTGATCTTACCGGTTCAGCTTTCTTT	CASSFDLTGSAFF
NA	TRBV7-2	17	NA	TRBJ2-1	TGTGCCAGCAGCCCGCAGCCCGGACTGGGGTTATTGGATGAGCAGTTCTTC	CASSPQPGLGLLDEQFF
NA	TRBV28	14	NA	TRBJ1-2	TGTGCCAGCACCATGGGGTGGGCAGATTATGGCTACACCTTC	CASTMGWADYGYTF
TRBD2	TRBV28	13	NA	TRBJ2-5	TGTGCCAGCAGTTCGGCGGGAGGGGAGACCCAGTACTTC	CASSSAGGETQYF
NA	TRBV5-1	13	NA	TRBJ2-5	TGCGCCAGCAGGGGGTATCTCCAAGAGACCCAGTACTTC	CASRGYLQETQYF
NA	TRBV30	15	NA	TRBJ2-6	TGTGCCTGGACACTAGTTGGTGGAGGGGCCAACGTCCTGACTTTC	CAWTLVGGGANVLTF
TRBD1	TRBV6-5	16	NA	TRBJ1-4	TGTGCCAGCAGTTACTTCGGACAGGGGATATCGGAGAAACTGTTTTTT	CASSYFGQGISEKLFF
NA	TRBV18	17	NA	TRBJ1-5	TGTGCCAGCTCACCGGGGCAGGGCGGGAATAGCAATCAGCCCCAGCATTTT	CASSPGQGGNSNQPQHF
TRBD2	TRBV11-2	15	NA	TRBJ2-1	TGTGCCAGCAGCTTAGTGTCGGGAGGATACAATGAGCAGTTCTTC	CASSLVSGGYNEQFF
TRBD2	TRBV9	13	NA	TRBJ2-7	TGTGCCGAGCGGGGACTAGCGCAGTACGAGCAGTACTTC	CAERGLAQYEQYF
NA	TRBV28	16	NA	TRBJ1-2	TGTGCCAGCACCCCGTCGGGGGGTGCTACATCCTATGGCTACACCTTC	CASTPSGGATSYGYTF
TRBD2	TRBV5-4	15	NA	TRBJ2-7	TGTGCCAGCACCCGGGGACTAGCCGATACCTACGAGCAGTACTTC	CASTRGLADTYEQYF
NA	TRBV11-2	13	NA	TRBJ2-1	TGTGCCAGCAGACAACAAACCGGACCCGAGCAGTTCTTC	CASRQQTGPEQFF
TRBD1	TRBV5-1	18	NA	TRBJ2-3	TGCGCCAGCAGCTTGGTTCGTAGGGGGACAGGAGGTGGAGATACGCAGTATTTT	CASSLVRRGTGGGDTQYF
NA	TRBV20-1	9	NA	TRBJ1-2	TGCAGTGCTCGGGGCGGCTACACCTTC	CSARGGYTF
NA	TRBV6-5	15	NA	TRBJ1-1	TGTGCCAGCAGTTACTCGGGGAGGGCGGCCACTGAAGCTTTCTTT	CASSYSGRAATEAFF
NA	TRBV5-1	14	NA	TRBJ2-2	TGCGCCAGCCGCCCGGACAGTGGCACCGGGGAGCTGTTTTTT	CASRPDSGTGELFF
NA	TRBV30	15	NA	TRBJ1-6	TGTGCCTGGAGTGAGTACGGAAAACCAGACTCACCCCTCCACTTT	CAWSEYGKPDSPLHF
NA	TRBV15	17	NA	TRBJ1-6	TGTGCCACCAGCAGGCCCGGGGCGGCGCCAGGAGGGTCACCCCTCCACTTT	CATSRPGAAPGGSPLHF
TRBD1	TRBV28	15	once	TRBJ2-7	TGTGCCAGCACTACCTTGGGACAGGGGTTGGGCGAGCAGTACTTC	CASTTLGQGLGEQYF
NA	TRBV19	16	NA	TRBJ1-2	TGTGCCAGCAAATACCCAAGACGGCTAGCTAACTATGGCTACACCTTC	CASKYPRRLANYGYTF
NA	TRBV9	11	once	TRBJ2-3	TGTGCCAGCAGCTCCGTCGGGACGCAGTATTTT	CASSSVGTQYF
TRBD2	TRBV18	17	NA	TRBJ2-7	TGTGCCAGCTCCTTAGGGACTAGCGGGTTCAGGGCCTACGAGCAGTACTTC	CASSLGTSGFRAYEQYF
TRBD1	TRBV27	16	NA	TRBJ2-1	TGTGCCAGCACGGGACAGGGTAAGCGGTCCTACAATGAGCAGTTCTTC	CASTGQGKRSYNEQFF
TRBD1	TRBV27	15	NA	TRBJ2-2	TGTGCCAGCAGTTTCGGGACAGGGAGAGACCGGGAGCTGTTTTTT	CASSFGTGRDRELFF
TRBD2	TRBV5-1	15	NA	TRBJ2-7	TGCGCCAGCAGCCCGACTAGCGGGAGTTTCAACGAGCAGTACTTC	CASSPTSGSFNEQYF
TRBD1	TRBV6-1	15	NA	TRBJ1-4	TGTGCCAGCAGGGGACAGGGGAACCCGCGCGAAAAACTGTTTTTT	CASRGQGNPREKLFF
TRBD2	TRBV5-1	17	once	TRBJ2-4	TGCGCCAGCAGCTTGGAAGGCGGGAGGGCCCTCGGAAACATTCAGTACTTC	CASSLEGGRALGNIQYF
NA	TRBV10-3	14	NA	TRBJ2-5	TGTGCCATCATGTCAGGGCTGTTGGGAGAGACCCAGTACTTC	CAIMSGLLGETQYF
NA	TRBV6-1	12	NA	TRBJ1-1	TGTGCCAGCAGGCGGGTGAACACTGAAGCTTTCTTT	CASRRVNTEAFF
NA	TRBV5-1	13	NA	TRBJ1-5	TGCGCCAGCAGAAGAGATAGCAATCAGCCCCAGCATTTT	CASRRDSNQPQHF
TRBD1	TRBV5-4	14	NA	TRBJ1-2	TGTGCCAGCAGCGGGACAGGGGGCCTCTATGGCTACACCTTC	CASSGTGGLYGYTF
NA	TRBV4-1	16	NA	TRBJ1-6	TGCGCCAGCAGCCTCCCAGGCCTGACGGGGAATTCACCCCTCCACTTT	CASSLPGLTGNSPLHF
TRBD2	TRBV2	16	NA	TRBJ2-3	TGTGCCAGCAGTGAAACTAGCGGCCCTCGCACAGATACGCAGTATTTT	CASSETSGPRTDTQYF
NA	TRBV6-4	19	NA	TRBJ1-5	TGTGCCAGCTCTGGAGGGGCCCGGCCAGTTCTCTATAGCAATCAGCCCCAGCATTTT	CASSGGARPVLYSNQPQHF
TRBD2	TRBV5-5	15	once	TRBJ2-5	TGTGCCAGCAGCCCCCCTCGGGGGGGAGAAGAGACCCAGTACTTC	CASSPPRGGEETQYF